This note documents a single T cell receptor beta chain sequence. Per the original data handling: Researchers report that nucleated cell counts were estimated from reference gene primer amplification. Generated by immunoSEQ multiplex PCR, the TCRdb table keeps only in-frame clones and is missing some. V, J and clone size are those of that table, while D and trimming were read from the DNA. In the table there are some 80,000 clones, 85% to 90% of which are singletons. The CDR3 has 14 amino acids. This sample was included in a study of blood T cell repertoires in COVID-19. Study context: Acute and convalescent COVID-19 specimens originated in the United States, Italy and Spain. Sources were T cells, B-cell-depleted T cells, or PBMCs; the material itself was cDNA or gDNA.

The rearrangement uses TRBV7-5 and TRBJ2-1; TRBD2 is the table's D call and was not checked against the DNA. TRBV7-5 is a documented pseudogene. Specimen: peripheral blood. The sequence was obtained from a human donor in a cohort sampled during active COVID-19. The CDR3 nucleotides are TGTGCCAGCCCCCCGGAGACCCTAGACAATGAGCAGTTCTTC. Amino acids: CASPPETLDNEQFF.